One and the same sample provided the 2 T cell receptor beta chains below, sequenced in a study of blood T cell repertoires in COVID-19. Here immunoSEQ multiplex PCR was the method, and the copy in TCRdb shows in-frame clones only, minus some. Of fewer than 350,000 clones in the sample, approximately 91% were seen once. Sequences were obtained from PBMCs or T cells enriched from blood (not recorded which). The receptors were gathered from a middle-aged woman with acute COVID-19.

The gene calls are TRBV14 and TRBJ2-3; D ambiguous. The V and J ends lost 1 base and 7 bases respectively, with 12 bases between them. The length of the CDR3 is 14 residues. Germline V lookup: CDR1 SGHDN, CDR2 FVKESK. In DNA, the CDR3 is TGTGCCAGCAGCCAAGGATGGGCCTTAAATACGCAGTATTTT. This encodes CASSQGWALNTQYF.

The chain recombines TRBV7-9 with TRBJ1-1, with D possibly matching TRBD1 (5 bases). The CDR3 sequence is 12 residues long. Germline-derived CDR1 and CDR2 are SEHNR and FQNEAQ (reference sequence). Deletions cut 8 bases from V and 5 bases from J, with 12 bases between. As DNA, the CDR3 is TGTGCCAGCGGCGGGGGATCGACTGAAGCTTTCTTT. Protein: CASGGGSTEAFF. Full variable domain (outside the CDR3, taken from reference TRBV7-9 and TRBJ1-1): DTGVSQNPRHKITKRGQNVTFRCDPISEHNRLYWYRQTLGQGPEFLTYFQNEAQLEKSRLLSDRFSAERPKGSFSTLEIQRTEQGDSAMYLCASGGGSTEAFFGQGTRLTVV.